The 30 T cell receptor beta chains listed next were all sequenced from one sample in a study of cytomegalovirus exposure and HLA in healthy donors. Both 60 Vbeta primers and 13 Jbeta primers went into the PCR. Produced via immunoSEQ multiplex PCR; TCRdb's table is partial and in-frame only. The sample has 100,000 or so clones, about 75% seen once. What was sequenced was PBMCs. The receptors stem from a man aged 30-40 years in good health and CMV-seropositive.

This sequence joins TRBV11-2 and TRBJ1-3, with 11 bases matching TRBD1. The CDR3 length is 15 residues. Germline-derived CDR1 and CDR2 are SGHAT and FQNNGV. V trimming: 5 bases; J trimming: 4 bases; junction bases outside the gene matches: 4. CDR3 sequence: CASSPDRGRGNTIYF. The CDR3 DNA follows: TGTGCCAGCAGCCCGGACAGGGGGCGGGGAAACACCATATATTTT.

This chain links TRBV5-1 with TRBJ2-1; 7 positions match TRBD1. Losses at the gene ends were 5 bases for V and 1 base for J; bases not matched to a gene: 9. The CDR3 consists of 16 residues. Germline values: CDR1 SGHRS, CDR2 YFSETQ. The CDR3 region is CASRAGTARSYNEQFF. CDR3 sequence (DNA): TGCGCCAGCAGAGCCGGGACAGCGAGGTCCTACAATGAGCAGTTCTTC.

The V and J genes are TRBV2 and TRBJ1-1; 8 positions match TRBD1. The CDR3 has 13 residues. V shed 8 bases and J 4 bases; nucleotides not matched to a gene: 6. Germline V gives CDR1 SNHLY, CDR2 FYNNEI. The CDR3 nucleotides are TGTGCCAGCGGCAGGGGGCGCAGCACTGAAGCTTTCTTT. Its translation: CASGRGRSTEAFF.

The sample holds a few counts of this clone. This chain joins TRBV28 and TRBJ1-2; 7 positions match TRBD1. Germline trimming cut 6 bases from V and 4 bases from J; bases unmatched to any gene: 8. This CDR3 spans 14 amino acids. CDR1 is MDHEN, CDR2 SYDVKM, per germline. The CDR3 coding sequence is TGTGCCAGCAGCGCAACAGGGGACACCTATGGCTACACCTTC. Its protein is CASSATGDTYGYTF.

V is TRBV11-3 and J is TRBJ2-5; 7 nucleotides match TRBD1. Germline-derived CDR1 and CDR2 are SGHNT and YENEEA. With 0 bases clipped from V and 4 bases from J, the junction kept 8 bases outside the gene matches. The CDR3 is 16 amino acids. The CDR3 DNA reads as TGTGCCAGCAGCTTAGAGGACGCTAGGGGGCCAGAGACCCAGTACTTC. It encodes CASSLEDARGPETQYF.

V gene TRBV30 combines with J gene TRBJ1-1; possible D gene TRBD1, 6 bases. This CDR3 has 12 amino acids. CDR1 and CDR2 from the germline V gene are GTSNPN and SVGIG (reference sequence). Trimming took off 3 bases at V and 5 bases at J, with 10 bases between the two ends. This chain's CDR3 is CAWRGGLTEAFF. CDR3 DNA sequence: TGTGCCTGGAGGGGGGGGCTTACTGAAGCTTTCTTT.

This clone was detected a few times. CDR3 nucleotide sequence: TGTGCCATCAGTAAACAGACGTCGGGAAACACCATATATTTT. Amino acids: CAISKQTSGNTIYF. The V gene is TRBV10-3, the J gene TRBJ1-3; unclear D gene. The CDR3 totals 14 residues. Per the germline V gene, CDR1 is ENHRY and CDR2 is SYGVKD. V was shortened by 5 bases and J by 4 bases, with 12 bases between the two germline ends.

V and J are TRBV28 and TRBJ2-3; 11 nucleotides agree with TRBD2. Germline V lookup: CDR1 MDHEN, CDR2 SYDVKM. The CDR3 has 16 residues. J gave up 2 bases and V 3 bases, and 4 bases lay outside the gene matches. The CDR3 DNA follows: TGTGCCAGCAGTTTTACTAGCGGGGGTATCACAGATACGCAGTATTTT. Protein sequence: CASSFTSGGITDTQYF.

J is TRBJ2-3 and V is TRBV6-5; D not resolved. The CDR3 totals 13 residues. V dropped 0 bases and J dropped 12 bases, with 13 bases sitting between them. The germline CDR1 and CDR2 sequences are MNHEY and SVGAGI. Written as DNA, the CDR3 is TGTGCCAGCAGTTACTCGGGCATCTTACCCCAGTATTTT. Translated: CASSYSGILPQYF.

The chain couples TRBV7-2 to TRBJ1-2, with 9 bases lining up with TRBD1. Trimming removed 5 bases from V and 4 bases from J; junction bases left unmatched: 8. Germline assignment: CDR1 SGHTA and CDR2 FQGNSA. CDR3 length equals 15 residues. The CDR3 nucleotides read TGTGCCAGCAGCATGGAAGGACAGGGGCTCTATGGCTACACCTTC. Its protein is CASSMEGQGLYGYTF.

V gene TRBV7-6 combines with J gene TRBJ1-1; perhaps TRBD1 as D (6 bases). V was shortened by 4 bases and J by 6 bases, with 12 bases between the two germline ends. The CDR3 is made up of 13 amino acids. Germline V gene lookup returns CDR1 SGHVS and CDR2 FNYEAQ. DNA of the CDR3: TGTGCCAGCAGCTCGACAGGCTTTTCTGAAGCTTTCTTT. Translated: CASSSTGFSEAFF.

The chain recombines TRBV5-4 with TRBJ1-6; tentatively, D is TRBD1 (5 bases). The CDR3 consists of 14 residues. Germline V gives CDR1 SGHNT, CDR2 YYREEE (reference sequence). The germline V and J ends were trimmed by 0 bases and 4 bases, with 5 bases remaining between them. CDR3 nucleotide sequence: TGTGCCAGCAGCTTGGAGGGGTATAATTCACCCCTCCACTTT. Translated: CASSLEGYNSPLHF. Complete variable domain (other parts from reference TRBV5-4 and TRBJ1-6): ETGVTQSPTHLIKTRGQQVTLRCSSQSGHNTVSWYQQALGQGPQFIFQYYREEENGRGNFPPRFSGLQFPNYSSELNVNALELDDSALYLCASSLEGYNSPLHFGNGTRLTVT.

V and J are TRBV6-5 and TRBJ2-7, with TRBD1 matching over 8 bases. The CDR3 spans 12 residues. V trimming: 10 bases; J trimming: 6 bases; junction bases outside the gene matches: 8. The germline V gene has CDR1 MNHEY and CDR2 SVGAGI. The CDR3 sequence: CATWDRPGEQYF. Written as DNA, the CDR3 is TGTGCCACCTGGGACAGGCCAGGCGAGCAGTACTTC.

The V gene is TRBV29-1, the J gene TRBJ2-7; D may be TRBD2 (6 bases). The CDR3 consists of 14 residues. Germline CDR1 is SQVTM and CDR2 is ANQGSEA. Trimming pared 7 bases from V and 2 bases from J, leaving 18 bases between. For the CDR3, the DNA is TGCAGCGCCACGGACTGGGAGGCACCCTACGAGCAGTACTTC. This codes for CSATDWEAPYEQYF.

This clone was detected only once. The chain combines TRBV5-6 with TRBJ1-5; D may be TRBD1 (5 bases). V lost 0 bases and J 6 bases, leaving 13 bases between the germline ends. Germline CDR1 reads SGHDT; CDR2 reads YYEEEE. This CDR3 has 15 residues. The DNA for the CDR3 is TGTGCCAGCAGCTTGGCCCACTCAGGGTTTCAGCCCCAGCATTTT. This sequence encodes CASSLAHSGFQPQHF.

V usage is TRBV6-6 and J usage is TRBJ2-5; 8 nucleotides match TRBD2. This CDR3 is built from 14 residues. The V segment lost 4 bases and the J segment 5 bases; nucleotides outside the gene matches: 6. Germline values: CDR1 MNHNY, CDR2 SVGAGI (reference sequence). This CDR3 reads CASSLAGRFETQYF. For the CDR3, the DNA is TGTGCCAGCAGTTTAGCGGGGAGGTTTGAGACCCAGTACTTC.

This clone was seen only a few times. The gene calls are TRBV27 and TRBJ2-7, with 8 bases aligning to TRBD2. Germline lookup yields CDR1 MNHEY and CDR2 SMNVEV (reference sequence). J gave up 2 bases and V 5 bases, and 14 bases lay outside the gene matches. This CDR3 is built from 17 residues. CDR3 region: CASSARAGTRPPYEQYF. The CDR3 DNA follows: TGTGCCAGCAGTGCCAGGGCGGGGACTAGGCCCCCCTACGAGCAGTACTTC.

The CDR3: CASSLWPVSNTEAFF. CDR3 nucleotides: TGCGCCAGCAGCTTGTGGCCAGTTTCGAACACTGAAGCTTTCTTT. This chain links TRBV5-1 with TRBJ1-1; D gene uncertain. This CDR3 has 15 amino acids. Per the germline V gene, CDR1 is SGHRS and CDR2 is YFSETQ. V dropped 1 base and J dropped 1 base, with 11 bases sitting between them. The variable domain in full, with the rest retrieved from reference TRBV5-1 and TRBJ1-1, is KAGVTQTPRYLIKTRGQQVTLSCSPISGHRSVSWYQQTPGQGLQFLFEYFSETQRNKGNFPGRFSGRQFSNSRSEMNVSTLELGDSALYLCASSLWPVSNTEAFFGQGTRLTVV.

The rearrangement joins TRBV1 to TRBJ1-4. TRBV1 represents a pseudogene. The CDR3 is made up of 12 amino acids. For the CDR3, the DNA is TGCACCAGCAGGAGAGCTAATGAAAAACTGTTTTTT. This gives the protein CTSRRANEKLFF.

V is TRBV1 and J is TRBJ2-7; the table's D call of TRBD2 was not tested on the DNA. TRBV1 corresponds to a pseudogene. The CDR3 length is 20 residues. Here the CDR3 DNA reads TGCACCAGCAGACCCCTTATCAACTGTCCCCGACTAGCAGAAATTTACGAGCAGTACTTC. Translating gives CTSRPLINCPRLAEIYEQYF.

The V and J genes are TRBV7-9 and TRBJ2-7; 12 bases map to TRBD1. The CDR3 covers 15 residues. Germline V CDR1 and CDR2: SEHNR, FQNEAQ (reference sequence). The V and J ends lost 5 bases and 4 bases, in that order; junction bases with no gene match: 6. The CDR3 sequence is CASSDRDRGQYEQYF. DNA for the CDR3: TGTGCCAGCAGCGACCGGGACAGGGGGCAATACGAGCAGTACTTC.

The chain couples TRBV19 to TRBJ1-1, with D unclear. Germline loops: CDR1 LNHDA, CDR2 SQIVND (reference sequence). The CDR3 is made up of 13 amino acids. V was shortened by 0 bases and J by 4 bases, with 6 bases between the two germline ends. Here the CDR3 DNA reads TGTGCCAGTAGTATAGACAGTCCCACTGAAGCTTTCTTT. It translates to CASSIDSPTEAFF.

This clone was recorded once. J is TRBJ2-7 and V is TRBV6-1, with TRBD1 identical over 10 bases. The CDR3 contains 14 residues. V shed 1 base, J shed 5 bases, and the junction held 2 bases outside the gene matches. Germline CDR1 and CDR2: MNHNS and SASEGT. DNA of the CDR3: TGTGCCAGCAGTGAAGGGGACAGGGGAGACGAGCAGTACTTC. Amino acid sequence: CASSEGDRGDEQYF.

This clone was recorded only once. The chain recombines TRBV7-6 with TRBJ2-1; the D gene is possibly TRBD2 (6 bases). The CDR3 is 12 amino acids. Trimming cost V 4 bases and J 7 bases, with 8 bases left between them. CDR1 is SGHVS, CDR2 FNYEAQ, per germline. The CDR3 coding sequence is TGTGCCAGCAGCTCGGGGGTAAATGAGCAGTTCTTC. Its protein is CASSSGVNEQFF.

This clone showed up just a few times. CDR3: CASSPYPGHPNTEAFF. In DNA, the CDR3 is TGTGCCAGCTCACCATACCCGGGACACCCGAACACTGAAGCTTTCTTT. The chain combines TRBV18 with TRBJ1-1, with D possibly TRBD1 on 6 matching bases. Trimming took 2 bases from V and 1 from J, leaving 14 bases between them. The CDR3 consists of 16 residues. Germline lookup yields CDR1 KGHSH and CDR2 LQKENI.

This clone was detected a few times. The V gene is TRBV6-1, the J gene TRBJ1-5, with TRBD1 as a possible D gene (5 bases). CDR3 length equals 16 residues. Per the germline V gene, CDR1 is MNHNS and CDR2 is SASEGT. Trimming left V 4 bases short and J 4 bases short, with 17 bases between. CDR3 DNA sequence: TGTGCCAGCAGTGTCCTGGAGGGGTTGGGGAATCAGCCCCAGCATTTT. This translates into CASSVLEGLGNQPQHF.

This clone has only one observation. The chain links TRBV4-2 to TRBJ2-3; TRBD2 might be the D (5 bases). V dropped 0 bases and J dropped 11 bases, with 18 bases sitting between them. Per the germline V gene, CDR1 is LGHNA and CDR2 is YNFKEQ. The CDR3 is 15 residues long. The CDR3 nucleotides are TGTGCCAGCAGCCAAGAGATTCTTTCGGGAAACGGGCAGTATTTT. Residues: CASSQEILSGNGQYF.

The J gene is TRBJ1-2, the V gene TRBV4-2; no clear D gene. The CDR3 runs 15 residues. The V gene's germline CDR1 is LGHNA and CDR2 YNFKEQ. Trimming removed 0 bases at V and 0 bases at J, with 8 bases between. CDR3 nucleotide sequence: TGTGCCAGCAGCCAAGAGCGGGCAGCTAACTATGGCTACACCTTC. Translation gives CASSQERAANYGYTF.

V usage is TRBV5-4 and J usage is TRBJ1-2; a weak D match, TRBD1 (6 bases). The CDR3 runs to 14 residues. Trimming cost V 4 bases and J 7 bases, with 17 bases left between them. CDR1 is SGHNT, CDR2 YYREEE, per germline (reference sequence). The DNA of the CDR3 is TGTGCCAGCAGCCCTCTAACAGGGATCCCTGGCTACACCTTC. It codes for CASSPLTGIPGYTF. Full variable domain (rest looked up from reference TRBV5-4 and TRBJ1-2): ETGVTQSPTHLIKTRGQQVTLRCSSQSGHNTVSWYQQALGQGPQFIFQYYREEENGRGNFPPRFSGLQFPNYSSELNVNALELDDSALYLCASSPLTGIPGYTFGSGTRLTVV.

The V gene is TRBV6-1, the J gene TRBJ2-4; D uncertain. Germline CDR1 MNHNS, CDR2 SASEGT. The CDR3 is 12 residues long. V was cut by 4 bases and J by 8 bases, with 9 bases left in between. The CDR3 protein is CASSVPFDIQYF. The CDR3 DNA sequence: TGTGCCAGCAGTGTTCCCTTTGACATTCAGTACTTC.